Listed below are T cell receptor beta chains from one sample, sequenced in a study of radiotherapy plus CTLA-4 blockade in lung cancer. The table came from immunoSEQ multiplex PCR; TCRdb's copy has only in-frame clones and leaves some out. The sample shows 80,000 to 100,000 clones, around 88% of them seen only once. Sequenced material: peripheral blood, taken from a patient treated with radiotherapy plus ipilimumab. The source is a human donor with non-small cell lung cancer that progressed on radiotherapy plus ipilimumab. Both conserved end residues are part of each CDR3. The D gene is left open where the match is weak. Clone size appears in some rows only: once, few, many, or a class for an expanded clone.

cdr3_aa cdr3_nt j_call v_call clone_size d_call
CAWSPQGYGYTF TGTGCCTGGAGTCCCCAGGGTTACGGCTACACCTTC TRBJ1-2 TRBV30 . .
CASGDTAWTQYF TGCGCCAGCGGAGATACAGCTTGGACGCAGTATTTT TRBJ2-3 TRBV10-1 . .
CASSSGTAAYEQYF TGCGCCAGCAGCTCCGGGACGGCCGCCTACGAGCAGTACTTC TRBJ2-7 TRBV5-1 . .
CASSEDVAGPDTQYF TGTGCCAGCAGTGAAGATGTAGCGGGCCCGGATACGCAGTATTTT TRBJ2-3 TRBV2 . TRBD2
CASSQTGTQYF TGTGCCAGCAGCCAAACTGGGACCCAGTACTTC TRBJ2-5 TRBV14 few .
CASSFHPTQRDGYTF TGCGCCAGCAGCTTTCATCCTACACAACGGGACGGCTACACCTTC TRBJ1-2 TRBV5-1 once .
CASSFAPSGRPLANEQYF TGCGCCAGCAGCTTCGCCCCTAGCGGGAGGCCCTTAGCCAACGAGCAGTACTTC TRBJ2-7 TRBV5-1 . TRBD2
CASSKSGAGNTIYF TGTGCCAGCAGTAAGTCGGGGGCTGGAAACACCATATATTTT TRBJ1-3 TRBV27 . .
CASRVRMNQPQHF TGTGCCAGCAGGGTAAGGATGAATCAGCCCCAGCATTTT TRBJ1-5 TRBV27 . .
CASSPQGGTGYTF TGTGCCAGCAGTCCCCAGGGGGGCACGGGCTACACCTTC TRBJ1-2 TRBV27 . TRBD1
CATSSPTGDHYEQYF TGTGCCACCAGCAGCCCGACAGGGGATCACTACGAGCAGTACTTC TRBJ2-7 TRBV15 . TRBD1
CASSQDGASGYNEQFF TGTGCCAGCAGCCAAGATGGGGCTAGCGGATACAATGAGCAGTTCTTC TRBJ2-1 TRBV4-2 . TRBD2
CASSQDVETQYF TGTGCCAGCAGCCAGGACGTGGAGACCCAGTACTTC TRBJ2-5 TRBV11-3 . .
CASRGLPGETQYF TGTGCCAGCAGGGGACTGCCGGGGGAGACCCAGTACTTC TRBJ2-5 TRBV2 . .
CASSQDRGRGRNLLSGYTF TGTGCCAGCAGCCAAGATCGGGGAAGGGGGCGGAATCTGCTGAGTGGCTACACCTTC TRBJ1-2 TRBV14 . TRBD1
CASSYSTGNRTEAFF TGTGCCAGCAGTTACTCGACAGGGAATCGAACTGAAGCTTTCTTT TRBJ1-1 TRBV6-5 . TRBD1
CASSLGSHSGNTIYF TGTGCCAGCAGCTTAGGGTCCCACTCTGGAAACACCATATATTTT TRBJ1-3 TRBV7-8 . .
CASSLNRLSYEQYF TGTGCCAGCAGCTTGAACAGGTTATCCTACGAGCAGTACTTC TRBJ2-7 TRBV5-6 . .
CASSLENEQFF TGCGCCAGCAGCTTGGAGAATGAGCAGTTCTTC TRBJ2-1 TRBV5-1 . .
CASSLGTEAFF TGCGCCAGCAGCTTGGGGACAGAAGCTTTCTTT TRBJ1-1 TRBV5-1 . .
CASNYGDRGAEQYF TGCGCCAGCAACTACGGAGACAGGGGGGCCGAGCAGTACTTC TRBJ2-7 TRBV5-1 . TRBD1
CASGLTSGAQDTQYF TGTGCCAGCGGATTAACGTCAGGGGCACAAGATACGCAGTATTTT TRBJ2-3 TRBV6-5 . .
CASSLEGGSARGTEAFF TGCGCCAGCAGCTTGGAAGGGGGGAGCGCGCGTGGCACTGAAGCTTTCTTT TRBJ1-1 TRBV5-1 . .
CASSSMGELFF TGTGCCAGCAGCTCCATGGGGGAGCTGTTTTTT TRBJ2-2 TRBV11-3 . .
CASSHGTGHGGNTIYF TGTGCCAGCAGCCACGGGACAGGGCATGGAGGAAACACCATATATTTT TRBJ1-3 TRBV5-8 . TRBD1
CASSDRGGNQPQHF TGTGCCAGCAGTGACAGGGGGGGCAATCAGCCCCAGCATTTT TRBJ1-5 TRBV28 . TRBD1
CASSPERAPWNTEAFF TGCGCCAGCAGCCCGGAGAGGGCACCGTGGAACACTGAAGCTTTCTTT TRBJ1-1 TRBV5-1 . .